This TCR beta chain came from a study of blood T cells in healthy people across ages. Study results and limitations: Researchers judged that diversity estimates from one million T cells fell short of true values.

Donors were healthy Caucasian individuals from Russia aged about 6 to 95. Each individual donor underwent a draw of approximately 10 milliliters of peripheral blood. The use of a sample-barcoded 5' primer and a J-beta primer mix characterized a second PCR of 7 to 11 cycles. Every sample gave at least 2.5 million paired-end reads containing CDR3. MiXCR, run by TCRdb on the 5' RACE reads, gives a single entry per CDR3 protein. The sample has more than 1.4 million distinct CDR3 sequences, around two fifths seen once. This clonotype has a handful of counts. The antigen is unknown. The material sequenced was blood. This receptor was obtained from a woman between 18 and 30 years old in good health.

CDR3: CASSLDQRAQYF. The CDR3 DNA is TGTGCCAGCAGCTTAGACCAGCGTGCGCAGTATTTT. This chain joins TRBV7-9 and TRBJ2-3; D call uncertain. CDR3 length: 12 residues. CDR1 and CDR2 (germline): SEHNR, FQNEAQ (reference sequence). Between the trimmed V and J ends, which lost 1 base and 10 bases, there was a span of 9 bases. Supplemented by reference TRBV7-9 and TRBJ2-3, the full variable domain reads DTGVSQNPRHKITKRGQNVTFRCDPISEHNRLYWYRQTLGQGPEFLTYFQNEAQLEKSRLLSDRFSAERPKGSFSTLEIQRTEQGDSAMYLCASSLDQRAQYFGPGTRLTVL.